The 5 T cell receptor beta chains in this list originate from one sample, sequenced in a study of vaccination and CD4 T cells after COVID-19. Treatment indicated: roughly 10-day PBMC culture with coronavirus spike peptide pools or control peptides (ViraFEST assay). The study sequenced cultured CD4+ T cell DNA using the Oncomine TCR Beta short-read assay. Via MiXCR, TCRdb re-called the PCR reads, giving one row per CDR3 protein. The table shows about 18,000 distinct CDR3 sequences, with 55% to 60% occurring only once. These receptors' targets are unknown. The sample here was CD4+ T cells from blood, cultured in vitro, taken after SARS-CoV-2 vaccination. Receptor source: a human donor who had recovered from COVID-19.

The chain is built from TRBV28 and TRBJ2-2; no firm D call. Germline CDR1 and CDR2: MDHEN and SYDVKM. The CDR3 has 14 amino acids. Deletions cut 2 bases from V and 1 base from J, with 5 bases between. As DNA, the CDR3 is TGTGCCAGCAGTTTACTTATGAACACCGGGGAGCTGTTTTTT. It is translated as CASSLLMNTGELFF.

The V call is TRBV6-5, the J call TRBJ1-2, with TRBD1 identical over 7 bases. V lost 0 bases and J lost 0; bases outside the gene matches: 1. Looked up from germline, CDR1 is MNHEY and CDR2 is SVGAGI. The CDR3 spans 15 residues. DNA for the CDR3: TGTGCCAGCAGTTACTCGGGACAGCCTAACTATGGCTACACCTTC. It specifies CASSYSGQPNYGYTF.

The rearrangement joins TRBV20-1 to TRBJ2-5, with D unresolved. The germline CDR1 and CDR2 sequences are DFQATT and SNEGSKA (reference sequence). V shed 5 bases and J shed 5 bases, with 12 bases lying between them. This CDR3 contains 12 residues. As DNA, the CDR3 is TGCAGTGCTTCCGGTCCTAAGGAGACCCAGTACTTC. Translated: CSASGPKETQYF.

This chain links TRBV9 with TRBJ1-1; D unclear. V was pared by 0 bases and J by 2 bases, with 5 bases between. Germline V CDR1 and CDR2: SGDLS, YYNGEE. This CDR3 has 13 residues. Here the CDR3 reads CASSVVTNTEAFF. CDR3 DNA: TGTGCCAGCAGCGTAGTCACAAACACTGAAGCTTTCTTT.

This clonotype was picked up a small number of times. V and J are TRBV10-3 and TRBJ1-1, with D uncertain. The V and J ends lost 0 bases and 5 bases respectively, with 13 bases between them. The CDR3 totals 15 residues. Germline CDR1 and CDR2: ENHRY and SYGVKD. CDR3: CAISESRKSGTEAFF. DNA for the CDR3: TGTGCCATCAGTGAGTCGCGAAAATCCGGGACTGAAGCTTTCTTT.